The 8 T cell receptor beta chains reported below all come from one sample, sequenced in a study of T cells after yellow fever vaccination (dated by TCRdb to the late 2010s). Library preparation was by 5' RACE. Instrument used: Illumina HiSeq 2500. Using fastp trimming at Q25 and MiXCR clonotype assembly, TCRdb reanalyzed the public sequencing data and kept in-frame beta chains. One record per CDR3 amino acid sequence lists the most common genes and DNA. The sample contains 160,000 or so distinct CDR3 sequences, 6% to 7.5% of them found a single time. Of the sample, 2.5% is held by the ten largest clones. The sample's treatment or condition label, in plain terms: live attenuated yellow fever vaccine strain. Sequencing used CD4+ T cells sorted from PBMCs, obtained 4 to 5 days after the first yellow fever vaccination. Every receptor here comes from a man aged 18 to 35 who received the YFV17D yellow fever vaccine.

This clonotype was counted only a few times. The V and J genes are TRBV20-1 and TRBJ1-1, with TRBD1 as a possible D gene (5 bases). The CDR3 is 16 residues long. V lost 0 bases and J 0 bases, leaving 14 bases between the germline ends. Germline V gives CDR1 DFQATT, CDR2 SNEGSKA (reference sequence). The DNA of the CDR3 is TGCAGTGCTAGAGATCTGGGACGAGCCGTGAACACTGAAGCTTTCTTT. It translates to CSARDLGRAVNTEAFF.

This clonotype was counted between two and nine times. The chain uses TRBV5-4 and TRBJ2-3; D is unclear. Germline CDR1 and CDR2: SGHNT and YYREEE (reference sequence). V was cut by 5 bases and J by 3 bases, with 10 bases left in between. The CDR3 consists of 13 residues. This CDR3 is CASRGRETDTQYF. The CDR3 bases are TGTGCCAGCAGGGGTAGGGAAACAGATACGCAGTATTTT.

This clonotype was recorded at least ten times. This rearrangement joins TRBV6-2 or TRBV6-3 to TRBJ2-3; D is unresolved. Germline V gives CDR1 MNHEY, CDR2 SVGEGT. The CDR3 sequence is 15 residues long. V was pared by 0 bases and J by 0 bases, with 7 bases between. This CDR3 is CASSYSVASTDTQYF. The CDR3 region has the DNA TGTGCCAGCAGTTACTCCGTCGCTAGCACAGATACGCAGTATTTT.

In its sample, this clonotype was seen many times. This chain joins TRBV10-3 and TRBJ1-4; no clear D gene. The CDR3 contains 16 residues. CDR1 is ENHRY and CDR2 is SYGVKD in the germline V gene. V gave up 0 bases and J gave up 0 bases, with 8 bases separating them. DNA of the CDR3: TGTGCCATCAGTGAGTCGAGGGCTCCAACTAATGAAAAACTGTTTTTT. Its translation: CAISESRAPTNEKLFF.

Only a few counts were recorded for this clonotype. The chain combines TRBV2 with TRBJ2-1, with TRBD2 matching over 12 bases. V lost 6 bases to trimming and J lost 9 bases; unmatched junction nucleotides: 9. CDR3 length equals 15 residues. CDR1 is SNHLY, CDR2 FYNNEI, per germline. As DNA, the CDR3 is TGTGCCAGCAGCTTAAGACTAGCGGGGGTTACTGAGCAGTTCTTC. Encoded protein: CASSLRLAGVTEQFF.

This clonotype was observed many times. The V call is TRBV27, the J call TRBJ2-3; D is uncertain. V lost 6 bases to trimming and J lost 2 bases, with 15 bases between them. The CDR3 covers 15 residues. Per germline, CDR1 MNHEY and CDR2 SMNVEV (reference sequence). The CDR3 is CASSLMGHSTDTQYF. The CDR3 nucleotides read TGTGCCAGCAGCCTAATGGGTCATTCCACAGATACGCAGTATTTT.

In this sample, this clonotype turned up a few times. CDR3 in amino acids: CSASTGAGGYTF. DNA for the CDR3: TGCAGTGCTAGTACCGGCGCGGGTGGCTACACCTTC. This chain joins TRBV20-1 and TRBJ1-2; D gene unclear. V dropped 3 bases and J dropped 7 bases, with 12 bases sitting between them. In germline, CDR1 is DFQATT, CDR2 SNEGSKA (reference sequence). The CDR3 runs 12 residues.

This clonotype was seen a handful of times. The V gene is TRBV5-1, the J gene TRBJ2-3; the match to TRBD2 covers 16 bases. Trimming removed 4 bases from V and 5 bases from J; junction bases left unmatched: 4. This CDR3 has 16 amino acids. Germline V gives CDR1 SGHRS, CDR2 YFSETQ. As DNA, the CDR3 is TGCGCCAGCAGCACGGGACTAGCGGGGGGGCGAGATACGCAGTATTTT. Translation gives CASSTGLAGGRDTQYF.